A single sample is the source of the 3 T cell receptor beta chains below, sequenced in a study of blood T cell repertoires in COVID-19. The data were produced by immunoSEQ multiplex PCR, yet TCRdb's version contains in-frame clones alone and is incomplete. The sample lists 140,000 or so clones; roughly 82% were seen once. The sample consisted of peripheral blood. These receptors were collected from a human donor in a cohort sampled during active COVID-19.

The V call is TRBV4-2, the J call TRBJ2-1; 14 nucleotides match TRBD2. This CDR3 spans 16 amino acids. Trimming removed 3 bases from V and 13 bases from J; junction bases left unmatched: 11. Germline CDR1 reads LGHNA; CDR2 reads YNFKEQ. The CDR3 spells CASSHPGTSGGGSQFF. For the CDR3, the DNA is TGTGCCAGCAGCCATCCCGGGACTAGCGGGGGAGGAAGTCAGTTCTTC.

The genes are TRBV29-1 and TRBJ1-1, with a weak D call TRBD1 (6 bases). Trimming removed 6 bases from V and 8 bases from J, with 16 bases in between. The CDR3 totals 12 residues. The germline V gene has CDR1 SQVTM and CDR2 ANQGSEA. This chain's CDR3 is CSVSGTQGEAFF. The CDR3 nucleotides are TGCAGCGTCTCCGGGACACAGGGAGAAGCTTTCTTT.

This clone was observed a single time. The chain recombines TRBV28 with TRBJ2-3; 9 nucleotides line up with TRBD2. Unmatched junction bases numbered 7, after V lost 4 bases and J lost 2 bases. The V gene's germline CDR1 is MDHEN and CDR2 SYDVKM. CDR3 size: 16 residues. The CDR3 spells CASSYGGGAFTDTQYF. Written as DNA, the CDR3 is TGTGCCAGCAGTTATGGCGGGGGGGCCTTCACAGATACGCAGTATTTT.